These 31 T cell receptor beta chains share one sample of origin, sequenced in a study of blood T cell repertoires in COVID-19. Produced via immunoSEQ multiplex PCR; TCRdb's table is partial and in-frame only. The sample carries 150,000 to 170,000 clones, 60% to 85% recorded once. Source material: peripheral blood. The receptors were gathered from a man at least 80 years old with acute or convalescent COVID-19.

The chain is built from TRBV7-8 and TRBJ2-7; 13 nucleotides match TRBD2. Unmatched junction bases numbered 11, after V lost 3 bases and J lost 3 bases. Germline V gene data show CDR1 as SGHVS and CDR2 as FQNEAQ. This CDR3 comprises 18 residues. In nucleotides, the CDR3 is TGTGCCAGCAGCTTCGCCGCGACTAGCGGGGGGTCCGTCTACGAGCAGTACTTC. Amino acids: CASSFAATSGGSVYEQYF.

A remark on this clone: Other nucleotide sequences in the sample specify the same CDR3. The CDR3 bases are TGTGCCACCAGCAGAGACAGGGGGCAAGAGACCCAGTACTTC. It codes for CATSRDRGQETQYF. V is TRBV15 and J is TRBJ2-5; 7 nucleotides align to TRBD1. The germline CDR1 and CDR2 sequences are LNHNV and YYDKDF (reference sequence). The CDR3 length is 14 residues. Trimming at V came to 0 bases and at J to 2 bases, leaving 0 bases not matched to a gene.

This chain connects TRBV23-1 to TRBJ2-5, with TRBD1 as a possible D gene (6 bases). TRBV23-1 is designated an ORF whose function remains uncertain. V shed 0 bases and J shed 0 bases, with 14 bases lying between them. The CDR3 sequence is 17 residues long. The CDR3 region is CASSQSRAGQNQETQYF. The CDR3 region has the DNA TGCGCCAGCAGTCAATCGAGGGCCGGACAGAACCAAGAGACCCAGTACTTC.

This rearrangement joins TRBV7-8 to TRBJ2-7; possible D gene TRBD2, 7 bases. This CDR3 region has 14 residues. Between the trimmed V and J ends, which lost 4 bases and 2 bases, there was a span of 12 bases. CDR1 and CDR2 (germline): SGHVS, FQNEAQ. The chain's CDR3 is CASSSGGPAYEQYF. DNA of the CDR3: TGTGCCAGCAGCTCCGGGGGGCCGGCCTACGAGCAGTACTTC.

Here the CDR3 DNA reads TGTGCCAGCAGCTTAGATTTAGGGGGATATGGCTACACCTTC. Amino acids: CASSLDLGGYGYTF. V is TRBV7-9 and J is TRBJ1-2; D possibly corresponds to TRBD1 (6 bases). The ends were cut back, 1 base at V and 5 bases at J, with 11 bases in the middle. The length of the CDR3 is 14 residues. The germline V gene has CDR1 SEHNR and CDR2 FQNEAQ (reference sequence).

V usage is TRBV7-6 and J usage is TRBJ2-5, with TRBD2 as a possible D gene (5 bases). Trimming removed 3 bases from V and 2 bases from J, with 13 bases in between. CDR1 and CDR2 (germline): SGHVS, FNYEAQ. This CDR3 region has 15 residues. CDR3: CASSFLSSAQETQYF. The CDR3 region has the DNA TGTGCCAGCAGCTTTCTAAGTAGCGCTCAAGAGACCCAGTACTTC.

This chain uses TRBV6-2 or TRBV6-3 with TRBJ1-1; 7 bases fit TRBD1. With 2 bases clipped from V and 4 bases from J, the junction kept 4 bases outside the gene matches. This CDR3 comprises 14 residues. From germline, CDR1 is MNHEY and CDR2 SVGEGT. The DNA of the CDR3 is TGTGCCAGCAGTTACGGGCAGGGGGGCACTGAAGCTTTCTTT. Protein product: CASSYGQGGTEAFF.

The chain combines TRBV24-1 with TRBJ2-5, with D possibly matching TRBD1 (7 bases). This CDR3 is built from 16 residues. Between the trimmed V and J ends, which lost 1 base and 2 bases, there was a span of 13 bases. Germline loops: CDR1 KGHDR, CDR2 SFDVKD. CDR3 in DNA: TGTGCCACCAGTGATTTAAGCAGGGGGGTACAAGAGACCCAGTACTTC. Translating it yields CATSDLSRGVQETQYF.

This clone was found once. The chain uses TRBV19 and TRBJ2-2, with 8 bases that match TRBD2. In germline, CDR1 is LNHDA, CDR2 SQIVND (reference sequence). Trimming at V came to 7 bases and at J to 5 bases, leaving 18 bases not matched to a gene. The CDR3 is made up of 18 amino acids. In DNA form, the CDR3 reads TGTGCCAGTATAGGACGTGCGGCGGGGGGCCAATCAACCGGGGAGCTGTTTTTT. This translates into CASIGRAAGGQSTGELFF.

The chain uses TRBV7-2 and TRBJ1-1; TRBD1 aligns across 7 bases. V gave up 5 bases and J gave up 5 bases; unmatched junction bases: 11. Germline assignment: CDR1 SGHTA and CDR2 FQGNSA. The CDR3 covers 15 residues. Here the CDR3 DNA reads TGTGCCAGCAGCCAAGTGGAGGGGGCGGGAACTGAAGCTTTCTTT. As protein: CASSQVEGAGTEAFF.

The CDR3 sequence is CASSLTWDRKETQYF. As DNA, the CDR3 is TGTGCCAGCAGCTTAACCTGGGACAGAAAAGAGACCCAGTACTTC. The V and J genes are TRBV7-9 and TRBJ2-5; 7 nucleotides agree with TRBD1. This CDR3 has 15 residues. Looked up from germline, CDR1 is SEHNR and CDR2 is FQNEAQ (reference sequence). Losses at the gene ends were 2 bases for V and 3 bases for J; bases not matched to a gene: 6.

CDR3 sequence: CASSSGLSADEQYV. For the CDR3, the DNA is TGCGCCAGCAGCTCGGGACTCTCGGCCGACGAGCAGTACGTC. The rearrangement joins TRBV5-1 to TRBJ2-7, with D perhaps TRBD2 (6 bases). The CDR3 covers 14 residues. Germline values: CDR1 SGHRS, CDR2 YFSETQ. The V gene lost 3 bases and the J gene lost 5 bases, with 15 bases spanning the gap.

This rearrangement joins TRBV4-2 to TRBJ2-3; 8 positions match TRBD2. With V trimmed by 0 bases and J by 2 bases, 7 bases remained unmatched. Germline CDR1 and CDR2: LGHNA and YNFKEQ. This CDR3 region has 17 residues. The CDR3 loop is CASSQDIGRGVTDTQYF. The CDR3 DNA reads TGTGCCAGCAGCCAAGATATAGGGCGGGGGGTCACAGATACGCAGTATTTT.

This rearrangement joins TRBV10-3 to TRBJ2-3; 9 bases line up with TRBD1. Germline V lookup: CDR1 ENHRY, CDR2 SYGVKD. The CDR3 consists of 17 residues. V was clipped by 5 bases and J by 2 bases; unmatched bases: 11. The CDR3 coding sequence is TGTGCCATCAGTAGCTCACAGGGGGCTCTGAACACAGATACGCAGTATTTT. Its protein is CAISSSQGALNTDTQYF.

V and J are TRBV7-2 and TRBJ2-1; TRBD1 might be the D (5 bases). In germline, CDR1 is SGHTA, CDR2 FQGNSA. The V gene lost 8 bases and the J gene lost 5 bases, with 19 bases spanning the gap. The CDR3 length is 15 residues. In nucleotides, the CDR3 is TGTGCCAGCGGGCGAAGACAGTTTTCCAACAATGAGCAGTTCTTC. Protein sequence: CASGRRQFSNNEQFF.

A few counts support this clone. The chain uses TRBV28 and TRBJ2-7; 9 positions agree with TRBD1. V dropped 3 bases and J dropped 4; count of bases not matched to a gene: 7. The CDR3 totals 15 residues. Per germline, CDR1 MDHEN and CDR2 SYDVKM. The CDR3 sequence: CASSFSGTGRYEQYV. CDR3 in DNA: TGTGCCAGCAGTTTTTCCGGGACAGGGAGGTACGAGCAGTACGTC.

The chain uses TRBV10-2 and TRBJ1-5; D perhaps matches TRBD1 (5 bases). The CDR3 sequence is 15 residues long. The germline V and J ends were trimmed by 3 bases and 5 bases, with 14 bases remaining between them. Per the germline V gene, CDR1 is WSHSY and CDR2 is SAAADI. Written as DNA, the CDR3 is TGCGCCAGCAGTGATGTCCAGGGTTCGCATCAGCCCCAGCATTTT. This encodes CASSDVQGSHQPQHF.

J is TRBJ1-3 and V is TRBV3-1 (or the pseudogene TRBV3-2); maybe TRBD1 (6 bases). The CDR3 spans 17 residues. The V gene lost 2 bases and the J gene lost 4 bases, with 18 bases spanning the gap. The germline gives CDR1 LGHDT, CDR2 YNNKEL (reference sequence). The CDR3 DNA follows: TGTGCCAGCAGCCAAAGCGACAGGAGCTTGTCCGGAAACACCATATATTTT. Translation: CASSQSDRSLSGNTIYF.

The chain links TRBV19 to TRBJ1-5; 9 bases line up with TRBD1. The length of the CDR3 is 15 residues. J gave up 5 bases and V 1 base, and 3 bases lay outside the gene matches. Per the germline V gene, CDR1 is LNHDA and CDR2 is SQIVND (reference sequence). CDR3 bases: TGTGCCAGTAGTATAGGTGGGACAGGGCATCAGCCCCAGCATTTT. Translated, it gives CASSIGGTGHQPQHF.

The chain recombines TRBV28 with TRBJ1-6; perhaps TRBD1 as D (5 bases). Germline V gives CDR1 MDHEN, CDR2 SYDVKM. This CDR3 is built from 16 residues. V was trimmed by 5 bases and J by 6 bases, leaving 17 bases between them. DNA of the CDR3: TGTGCCAGCAGTCCGCCGGGGAGGGGAGGTAATTCACCCCTCCACTTT. This sequence encodes CASSPPGRGGNSPLHF.

The V and J genes are TRBV6-2 or TRBV6-3 and TRBJ2-7; 8 bases are shared with TRBD2. The CDR3 is made up of 14 amino acids. Per the germline V gene, CDR1 is MNHEY and CDR2 is SVGEGT. The V and J ends lost 6 bases and 6 bases, in that order; junction bases with no gene match: 10. CDR3 in DNA: TGTGCCAGCAGCGGGAGGGCGGGGGAGGCCGAGCAGTACGTC. It specifies CASSGRAGEAEQYV.

The chain links TRBV10-3 to TRBJ2-1, with 12 bases fitting TRBD2. CDR3 length: 13 residues. V dropped 10 bases and J dropped 6; count of bases not matched to a gene: 4. Germline CDR1 reads ENHRY; CDR2 reads SYGVKD. As DNA, the CDR3 is TGTGCCAGCGGACTAGCGGGGAGCAATGAGCAGTTCTTC. Translated: CASGLAGSNEQFF.

This clone was counted a single time. J is TRBJ2-6 and V is TRBV5-4, with 9 bases lining up with TRBD1. The germline V gene has CDR1 SGHNT and CDR2 YYREEE (reference sequence). The trim removed 4 bases at V and 0 bases at J, leaving 11 bases unmatched. The length of the CDR3 is 19 residues. CDR3: CASSRVPGQGNSGANVLTF. CDR3 coding DNA: TGTGCCAGCAGCCGCGTCCCGGGACAGGGAAACTCTGGGGCCAACGTCCTGACTTTC.

The chain combines TRBV3-1 (or the pseudogene TRBV3-2) with TRBJ2-5, with D perhaps matching TRBD1 (6 bases). Deletions cut 7 bases from V and 2 bases from J, with 14 bases between. Germline CDR1 reads LGHDT; CDR2 reads YNNKEL (reference sequence). The CDR3 is 14 amino acids. The CDR3 protein is CASTQAGEQETQYF. CDR3 bases: TGTGCCAGCACGCAAGCAGGGGAGCAAGAGACCCAGTACTTC.

V is TRBV6-5 and J is TRBJ1-6; 8 bases align to TRBD1. V was clipped by 10 bases and J by 7 bases; unmatched bases: 6. The CDR3 extends over 13 amino acids. Germline CDR1 MNHEY, CDR2 SVGAGI. The CDR3 DNA sequence: TGTGCCACCCACAGGGGGGGAAATTCACCCCTCCACTTT. Translating it yields CATHRGGNSPLHF.

V usage is TRBV29-1 and J usage is TRBJ2-3; 7 nucleotides align to TRBD1. CDR3 size: 14 residues. The V segment lost 6 bases and the J segment 1 base; nucleotides outside the gene matches: 7. Germline values: CDR1 SQVTM, CDR2 ANQGSEA. The CDR3 bases are TGCAGCGTGCAATTGACAGGGCGCACAGATACGCAGTATTTT. Its protein is CSVQLTGRTDTQYF.

A single count supports this clone. The rearrangement uses TRBV6-5 and TRBJ1-2; 9 bases agree with TRBD1. The CDR3 extends over 13 amino acids. The V gene's germline CDR1 is MNHEY and CDR2 SVGAGI. J lost 11 bases, V lost 5 bases, and 9 bases had no gene match. The DNA of the CDR3 is TGTGCCAGCAGTCCCTTGTCCGGGACAGGGTACACCTTC. This codes for CASSPLSGTGYTF.

This sequence joins TRBV7-9 and TRBJ1-2, with D uncertain. The ends were cut back, 8 bases at V and 5 bases at J, with 18 bases in the middle. Germline assignment: CDR1 SEHNR and CDR2 FQNEAQ (reference sequence). CDR3 length: 14 residues. This CDR3 is CASRGPGREYGYTF. Here the CDR3 DNA reads TGTGCCAGCCGCGGCCCCGGACGGGAGTATGGCTACACCTTC.

This clone was picked up a small number of times. The genes are TRBV24-1 and TRBJ1-2; D not certain. Germline assignment: CDR1 KGHDR and CDR2 SFDVKD. The CDR3 extends over 15 amino acids. Trimming took off 0 bases at V and 4 bases at J, with 11 bases between the two ends. The CDR3 DNA is TGTGCCACCAGTGATTTGCGAGGTTTCCTCTATGGCTACACCTTC. Amino acids: CATSDLRGFLYGYTF.

The genes are TRBV3-1 (or the pseudogene TRBV3-2) and TRBJ2-3; 9 positions match TRBD2. J lost 1 base, V lost 5 bases, and 4 bases had no gene match. Germline V gene data show CDR1 as LGHDT and CDR2 as YNNKEL (reference sequence). The CDR3 length is 15 residues. CDR3: CASSSRGGGTDTQYF. DNA for the CDR3: TGTGCCAGCAGCTCGCGGGGGGGCGGCACAGATACGCAGTATTTT.

This chain connects TRBV14 to TRBJ2-1; maybe TRBD2 (6 bases). Germline V gene data show CDR1 as SGHDN and CDR2 as FVKESK. The germline V and J ends were trimmed by 0 bases and 2 bases, with 11 bases remaining between them. The CDR3 has 16 amino acids. The CDR3 DNA reads as TGTGCCAGCAGCCAAGATGCGGGGCCGACCTACAATGAGCAGTTCTTC. This encodes CASSQDAGPTYNEQFF.